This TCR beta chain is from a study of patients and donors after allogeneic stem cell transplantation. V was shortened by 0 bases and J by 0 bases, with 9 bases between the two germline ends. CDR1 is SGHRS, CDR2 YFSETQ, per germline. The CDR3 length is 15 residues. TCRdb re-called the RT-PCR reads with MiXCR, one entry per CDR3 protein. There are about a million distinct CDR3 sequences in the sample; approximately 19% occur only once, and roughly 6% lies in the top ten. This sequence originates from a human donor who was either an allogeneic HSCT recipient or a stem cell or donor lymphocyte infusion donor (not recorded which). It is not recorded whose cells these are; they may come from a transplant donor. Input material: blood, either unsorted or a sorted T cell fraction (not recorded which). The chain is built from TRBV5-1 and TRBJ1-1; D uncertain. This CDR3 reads CASSLAGQMNTEAFF. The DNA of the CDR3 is TGCGCCAGCAGCTTGGCCGGGCAGATGAACACTGAAGCTTTCTTT.